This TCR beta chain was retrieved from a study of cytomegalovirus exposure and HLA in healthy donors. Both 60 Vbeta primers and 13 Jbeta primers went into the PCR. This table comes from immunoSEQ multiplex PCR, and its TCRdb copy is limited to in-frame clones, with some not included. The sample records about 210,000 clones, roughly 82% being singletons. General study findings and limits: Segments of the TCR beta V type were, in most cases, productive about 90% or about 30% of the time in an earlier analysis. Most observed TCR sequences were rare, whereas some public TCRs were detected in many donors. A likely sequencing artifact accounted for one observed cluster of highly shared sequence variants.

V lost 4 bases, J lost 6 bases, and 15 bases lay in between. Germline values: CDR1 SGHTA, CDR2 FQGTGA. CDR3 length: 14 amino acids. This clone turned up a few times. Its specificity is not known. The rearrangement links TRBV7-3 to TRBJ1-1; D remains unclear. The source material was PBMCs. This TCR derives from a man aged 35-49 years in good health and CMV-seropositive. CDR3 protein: CASSSSTGYPEAFF. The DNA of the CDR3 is TGTGCCAGCAGCTCCTCAACCGGTTATCCTGAAGCTTTCTTT.